Listed below are T cell receptor beta chains from one sample, sequenced in a study of response to subunit inactivated influenza vaccine. Using its own MiXCR run on the RT-PCR reads, TCRdb lists one record per CDR3 protein. The profile shows 560,000 or so distinct CDR3 sequences, 6% to 9% of them singletons. The material sequenced was PBMCs from blood, taken approximately 25 months after vaccination. These receptor sequences come from a man aged 45-69 years who received an inactivated influenza vaccine. The CDR3 runs from the conserved cysteine through the conserved F or W. D genes are given only for firm matches. Clone size appears in some rows only: once, few, many, or a class for an expanded clone.

v_gene: TRBV20-1; abundance: -; d_gene: TRBD1; j_gene: TRBJ2-1; CDR3aa: CSARDQGTAFNEQFF
v_gene: TRBV7-2; abundance: -; d_gene: -; j_gene: TRBJ1-2; CDR3aa: CASSTRTAADGYTF
v_gene: TRBV10-2; abundance: few; d_gene: -; j_gene: TRBJ2-3; CDR3aa: CASRLLAGRTDTQYF
v_gene: TRBV7-2; abundance: -; d_gene: TRBD2; j_gene: TRBJ2-3; CDR3aa: CASSLAGLANTDTQYF
v_gene: TRBV7-2; abundance: -; d_gene: -; j_gene: TRBJ1-2; CDR3aa: CASLGVNYGYTF
v_gene: TRBV11-2; abundance: -; d_gene: -; j_gene: TRBJ2-7; CDR3aa: CASSSFGRFGRQEQYF
v_gene: TRBV5-4; abundance: -; d_gene: -; j_gene: TRBJ1-2; CDR3aa: CASSLAGGLRMGYGYTF
v_gene: TRBV7-2; abundance: once; d_gene: -; j_gene: TRBJ2-1; CDR3aa: CASSEYGSGDILQFF
v_gene: TRBV20-1; abundance: few; d_gene: TRBD1; j_gene: TRBJ1-4; CDR3aa: CSASGQGAATNEKLFF
v_gene: TRBV4-3; abundance: few; d_gene: -; j_gene: TRBJ2-2; CDR3aa: CASSPYRVGNTGELFF
v_gene: TRBV4-1; abundance: many; d_gene: TRBD2; j_gene: TRBJ2-7; CDR3aa: CASSQAAGTSGNRNYEQYF
v_gene: TRBV6-5; abundance: -; d_gene: -; j_gene: TRBJ1-1; CDR3aa: CASSYSLLSGDGEAFF
v_gene: TRBV29-1; abundance: few; d_gene: -; j_gene: TRBJ2-2; CDR3aa: CSVVTGQTGELFF
v_gene: TRBV15; abundance: many; d_gene: -; j_gene: TRBJ2-1; CDR3aa: CATSEGGVAYNEQFF
v_gene: TRBV20-1; abundance: few; d_gene: TRBD2; j_gene: TRBJ2-5; CDR3aa: CSANNLAGGVETQYF
v_gene: TRBV24-1; abundance: many; d_gene: -; j_gene: TRBJ2-1; CDR3aa: CATSDGRNSGNEQFF
v_gene: TRBV12-3/TRBV12-4; abundance: -; d_gene: -; j_gene: TRBJ2-2; CDR3aa: CASSPAPNTGELFF
v_gene: TRBV21-1; abundance: -; d_gene: -; j_gene: TRBJ2-7; CDR3aa: CASRNRAGHLPLGQYF
v_gene: TRBV20-1; abundance: -; d_gene: -; j_gene: TRBJ2-3; CDR3aa: CSARDLSRIRDTQYF
v_gene: TRBV3-1; abundance: few; d_gene: -; j_gene: TRBJ1-1; CDR3aa: CASSQGRATEAFF
v_gene: TRBV18; abundance: -; d_gene: TRBD1; j_gene: TRBJ2-1; CDR3aa: CASSPQQGVYNEQFF
v_gene: TRBV4-2; abundance: few; d_gene: TRBD2; j_gene: TRBJ2-5; CDR3aa: CASSQVPSGETQYF
v_gene: TRBV11-2; abundance: many; d_gene: -; j_gene: TRBJ2-7; CDR3aa: CASSLGGGGLDEQYF
v_gene: TRBV7-2; abundance: many; d_gene: -; j_gene: TRBJ1-3; CDR3aa: CASSTGENTIYF
v_gene: TRBV10-2; abundance: -; d_gene: -; j_gene: TRBJ2-1; CDR3aa: CASSESIPGEQFF
v_gene: TRBV12-3/TRBV12-4; abundance: few; d_gene: TRBD2; j_gene: TRBJ2-1; CDR3aa: CASSPTSGGPNEQFF
v_gene: TRBV20-1; abundance: -; d_gene: -; j_gene: TRBJ2-3; CDR3aa: CSAPRTSRADTQYF
v_gene: TRBV7-9; abundance: many; d_gene: -; j_gene: TRBJ1-2; CDR3aa: CASSRGGALQRTYGYTF
v_gene: TRBV9; abundance: few; d_gene: -; j_gene: TRBJ1-5; CDR3aa: CASSVGQDNQPQHF
v_gene: TRBV5-1; abundance: many; d_gene: -; j_gene: TRBJ1-1; CDR3aa: CASSLGQGVFGAFF
v_gene: TRBV12-3/TRBV12-4; abundance: many; d_gene: -; j_gene: TRBJ2-5; CDR3aa: CASSWNALETQYF
v_gene: TRBV12-3/TRBV12-4; abundance: many; d_gene: -; j_gene: TRBJ1-4; CDR3aa: CASSSRQKGKLFF
v_gene: TRBV5-1; abundance: many; d_gene: -; j_gene: TRBJ1-2; CDR3aa: CASSLARDTTNYGYTF
v_gene: TRBV6-5; abundance: -; d_gene: -; j_gene: TRBJ2-1; CDR3aa: CASRNIKNEQFF
v_gene: TRBV29-1; abundance: many; d_gene: TRBD1; j_gene: TRBJ1-4; CDR3aa: CSVSLTGDSREKLFF
v_gene: TRBV6-2/TRBV6-3; abundance: -; d_gene: -; j_gene: TRBJ1-1; CDR3aa: CASMVRGVNTEAFF
v_gene: TRBV25-1; abundance: once; d_gene: -; j_gene: TRBJ2-7; CDR3aa: CASSDYGRSYEQYF
v_gene: TRBV12-3/TRBV12-4; abundance: -; d_gene: -; j_gene: TRBJ2-2; CDR3aa: CAFSLSTWFLNANTGELFF
v_gene: TRBV6-2/TRBV6-3; abundance: many; d_gene: -; j_gene: TRBJ2-5; CDR3aa: CASSAGTRNQETQYF
v_gene: TRBV20-1; abundance: many; d_gene: TRBD1; j_gene: TRBJ2-7; CDR3aa: CSAERQGVFGEQYF
v_gene: TRBV12-3/TRBV12-4; abundance: many; d_gene: TRBD1; j_gene: TRBJ2-4; CDR3aa: CASSPGQGMNIQYF
v_gene: TRBV5-1; abundance: -; d_gene: TRBD2; j_gene: TRBJ2-5; CDR3aa: CASSSDASGSLETQYF
v_gene: TRBV28; abundance: few; d_gene: -; j_gene: TRBJ1-5; CDR3aa: CASRPARQVNQPQHF
v_gene: TRBV6-1; abundance: few; d_gene: TRBD1; j_gene: TRBJ1-5; CDR3aa: CASSPRGLYSNQPQHF
v_gene: TRBV4-1; abundance: many; d_gene: TRBD1; j_gene: TRBJ1-2; CDR3aa: CASSQLTGTGGNYGYTF
v_gene: TRBV5-5; abundance: -; d_gene: TRBD1; j_gene: TRBJ2-7; CDR3aa: CASSFRDRGLPYF
v_gene: TRBV5-1; abundance: many; d_gene: -; j_gene: TRBJ1-6; CDR3aa: CASSLGRLNSPLHF